This T cell receptor (beta chain) is from a study of T-cell reconstitution after alpha-beta-depleted transplantation in children. CDR1 is LGHNA and CDR2 is YSLEER in the germline V gene. V gave up 0 bases and J gave up 0 bases, with 15 bases separating them. The CDR3 has 17 residues. There are many counts of this clonotype. Library preparation (for TCRbeta) was performed with unique molecular identifiers. TCRdb passed the PCR reads through MiXCR, listing each CDR3 protein once. The sample consists of 200,000 to 250,000 distinct CDR3 sequences, about a tenth of them appearing once. This clonotype was obtained from a human donor who donated a stem cell graft to a child with acute lymphoblastic leukemia. V gene TRBV4-3 combines with J gene TRBJ2-7, with D possibly matching TRBD2 (6 bases). This material consisted of PBMCs from the stem cell graft donor, taken from the stem cell graft. CDR3 coding DNA: TGCGCCAGCAGCCAAGACATCGGGACTGGGGACTCCTACGAGCAGTACTTC. It yields the protein CASSQDIGTGDSYEQYF.